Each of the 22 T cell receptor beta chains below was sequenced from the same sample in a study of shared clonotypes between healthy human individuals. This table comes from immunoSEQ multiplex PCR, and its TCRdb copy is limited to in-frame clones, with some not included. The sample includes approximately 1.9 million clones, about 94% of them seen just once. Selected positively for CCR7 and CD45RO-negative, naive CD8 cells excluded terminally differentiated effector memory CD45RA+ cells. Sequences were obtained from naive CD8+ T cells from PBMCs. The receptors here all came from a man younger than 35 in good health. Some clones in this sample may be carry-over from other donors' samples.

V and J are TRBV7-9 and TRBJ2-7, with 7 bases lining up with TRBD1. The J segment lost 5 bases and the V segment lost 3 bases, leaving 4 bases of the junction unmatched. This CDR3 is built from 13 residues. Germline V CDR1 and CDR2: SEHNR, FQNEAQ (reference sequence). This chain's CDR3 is CASSLDRFDEQYF. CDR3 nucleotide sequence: TGTGCCAGCAGCTTGGACAGGTTTGACGAGCAGTACTTC.

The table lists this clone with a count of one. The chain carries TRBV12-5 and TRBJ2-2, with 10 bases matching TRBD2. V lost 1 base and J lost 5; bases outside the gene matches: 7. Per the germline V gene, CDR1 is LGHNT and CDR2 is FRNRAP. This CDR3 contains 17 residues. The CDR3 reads CASGLDTSGTTTGELFF. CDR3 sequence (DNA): TGTGCTAGTGGTTTGGATACTAGCGGGACGACTACCGGGGAGCTGTTTTTT. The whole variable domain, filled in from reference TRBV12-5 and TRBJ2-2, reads DARVTQTPRHKVTEMGQEVTMRCQPILGHNTVFWYRQTMMQGLELLAYFRNRAPLDDSGMPKDRFSAEMPDATLATLKIQPSEPRDSAVYFCASGLDTSGTTTGELFFGEGSRLTVL.

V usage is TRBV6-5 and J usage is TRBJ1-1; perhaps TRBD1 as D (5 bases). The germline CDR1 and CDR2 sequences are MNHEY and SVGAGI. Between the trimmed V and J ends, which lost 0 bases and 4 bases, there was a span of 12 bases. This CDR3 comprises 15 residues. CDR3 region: CASSYSGGTGTEAFF. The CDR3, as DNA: TGTGCCAGCAGTTACTCGGGGGGGACGGGCACTGAAGCTTTCTTT.

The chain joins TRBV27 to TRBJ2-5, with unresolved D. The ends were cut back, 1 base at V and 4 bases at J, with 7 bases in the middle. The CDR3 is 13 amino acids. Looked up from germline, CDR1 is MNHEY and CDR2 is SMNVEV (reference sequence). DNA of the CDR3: TGTGCCAGCAGTTTATTCGTTGGAGAGACCCAGTACTTC. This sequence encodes CASSLFVGETQYF.

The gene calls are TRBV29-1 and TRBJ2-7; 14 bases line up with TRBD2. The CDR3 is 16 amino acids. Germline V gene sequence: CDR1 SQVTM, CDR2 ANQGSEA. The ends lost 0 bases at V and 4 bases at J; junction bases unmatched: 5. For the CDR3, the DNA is TGCAGCGTTGAAGATCCCGGGACTAGCGGGAGTTACGAGCAGTACTTC. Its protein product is CSVEDPGTSGSYEQYF.

CDR3 bases: TGTGCCAGCAGCTCCCGGGACTGGGCTAGGGAGCAGTACTTC. Its protein product is CASSSRDWAREQYF. The chain uses TRBV7-2 and TRBJ2-7; tentatively, D is TRBD2 (6 bases). The CDR3 consists of 14 residues. Germline V CDR1 and CDR2: SGHTA, FQGNSA. The V end was cut by 4 bases, the J end by 7 bases, with 17 bases between.

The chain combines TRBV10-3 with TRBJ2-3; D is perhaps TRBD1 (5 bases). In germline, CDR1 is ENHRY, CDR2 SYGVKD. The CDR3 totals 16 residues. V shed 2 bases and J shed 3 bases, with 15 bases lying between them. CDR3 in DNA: TGTGCCATCAGTGAGCCGACAGCCGAGGCAACAGATACGCAGTATTTT. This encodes CAISEPTAEATDTQYF.

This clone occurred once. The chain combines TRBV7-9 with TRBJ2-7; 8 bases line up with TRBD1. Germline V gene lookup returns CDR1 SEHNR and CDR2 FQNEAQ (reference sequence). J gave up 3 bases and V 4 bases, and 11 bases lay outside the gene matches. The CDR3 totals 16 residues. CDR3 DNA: TGTGCCAGCAGCTCCCCTGGGGGGACAGGCGACTACGAGCAGTACTTC. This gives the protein CASSSPGGTGDYEQYF.

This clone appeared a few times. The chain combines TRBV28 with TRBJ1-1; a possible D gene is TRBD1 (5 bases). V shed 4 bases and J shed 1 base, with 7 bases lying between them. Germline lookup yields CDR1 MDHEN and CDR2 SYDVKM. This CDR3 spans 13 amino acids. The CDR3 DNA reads TGTGCCAGCAGTTGGGACCCGAACACTGAAGCTTTCTTT. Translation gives CASSWDPNTEAFF.

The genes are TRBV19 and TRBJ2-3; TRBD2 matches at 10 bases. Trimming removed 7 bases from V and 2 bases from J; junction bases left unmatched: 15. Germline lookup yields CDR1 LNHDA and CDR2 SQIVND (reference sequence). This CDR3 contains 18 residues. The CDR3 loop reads CASTGLAEANSHTDTQYF. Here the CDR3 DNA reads TGTGCCAGTACCGGACTAGCGGAGGCGAACTCCCACACAGATACGCAGTATTTT. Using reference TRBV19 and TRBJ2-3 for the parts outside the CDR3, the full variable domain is DGGITQSPKYLFRKEGQNVTLSCEQNLNHDAMYWYRQDPGQGLRLIYYSQIVNDFQKGDIAEGYSVSREKKESFPLTVTSAQKNPTAFYLCASTGLAEANSHTDTQYFGPGTRLTVL.

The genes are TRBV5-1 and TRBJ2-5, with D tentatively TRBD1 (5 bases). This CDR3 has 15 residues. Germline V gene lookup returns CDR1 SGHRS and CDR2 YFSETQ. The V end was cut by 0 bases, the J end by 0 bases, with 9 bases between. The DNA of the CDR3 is TGCGCCAGCAGCTTGGGACAGCTTAACCAAGAGACCCAGTACTTC. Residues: CASSLGQLNQETQYF.

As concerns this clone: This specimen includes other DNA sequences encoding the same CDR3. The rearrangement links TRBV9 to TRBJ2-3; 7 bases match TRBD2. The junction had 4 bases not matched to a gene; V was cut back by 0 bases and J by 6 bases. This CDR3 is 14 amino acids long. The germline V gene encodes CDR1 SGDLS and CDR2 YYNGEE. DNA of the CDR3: TGTGCCAGCAGCGTAGGGGGAGGGCCTGATACGCAGTATTTT. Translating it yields CASSVGGGPDTQYF. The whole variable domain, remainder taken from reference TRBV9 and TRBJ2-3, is DSGVTQTPKHLITATGQRVTLRCSPRSGDLSVYWYQQSLDQGLQFLIQYYNGEERAKGNILERFSAQQFPDLHSELNLSSLELGDSALYFCASSVGGGPDTQYFGPGTRLTVL.

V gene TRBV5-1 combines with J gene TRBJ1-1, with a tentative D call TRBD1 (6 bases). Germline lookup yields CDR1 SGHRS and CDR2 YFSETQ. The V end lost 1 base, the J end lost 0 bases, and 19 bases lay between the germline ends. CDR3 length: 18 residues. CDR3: CASSLLSRGAFMNTEAFF. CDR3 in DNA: TGCGCCAGCAGCTTGTTGTCCAGGGGAGCCTTCATGAACACTGAAGCTTTCTTT.

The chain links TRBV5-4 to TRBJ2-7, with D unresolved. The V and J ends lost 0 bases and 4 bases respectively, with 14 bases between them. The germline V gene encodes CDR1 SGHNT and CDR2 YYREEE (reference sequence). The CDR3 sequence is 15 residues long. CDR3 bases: TGTGCCAGCAGCTTGGGCCCCTCGATAGGGTACGAGCAGTACTTC. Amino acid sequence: CASSLGPSIGYEQYF.

CDR3 loop: CASSSAEQGRYYEQYF. For the CDR3, the DNA is TGTGCCAGCAGTTCAGCAGAACAGGGGAGGTACTACGAGCAGTACTTC. This rearrangement joins TRBV27 to TRBJ2-7; D is possibly TRBD1 (7 bases). The CDR3 contains 16 residues. The V gene's germline CDR1 is MNHEY and CDR2 SMNVEV (reference sequence). V was clipped by 4 bases and J by 3 bases, with 19 bases between them.

CDR3 DNA: TGTGCCAGCAGCCCCGCCGGGGGTTCTGGAAACACCATATATTTT. Translated, it gives CASSPAGGSGNTIYF. This chain joins TRBV7-3 and TRBJ1-3; tentatively, D is TRBD1 (5 bases). CDR3 length equals 15 residues. The V gene lost 5 bases and the J gene lost 1 base, with 12 bases spanning the gap. CDR1 is SGHTA and CDR2 is FQGTGA in the germline V gene.

CDR3 sequence reads: CASRYRVADTQYF. The CDR3 region has the DNA TGTGCCAGCAGGTACCGCGTGGCAGATACGCAGTATTTT. The chain joins TRBV5-6 to TRBJ2-3; D gene unclear. Trimming left V 5 bases short and J 4 bases short, with 11 bases between. The CDR3 has 13 residues. The V gene's germline CDR1 is SGHDT and CDR2 YYEEEE. The full variable domain, with the rest looked up from reference TRBV5-6 and TRBJ2-3, is DAGVTQSPTHLIKTRGQQVTLRCSPKSGHDTVSWYQQALGQGPQFIFQYYEEEERQRGNFPDRFSGHQFPNYSSELNVNALLLGDSALYLCASRYRVADTQYFGPGTRLTVL.

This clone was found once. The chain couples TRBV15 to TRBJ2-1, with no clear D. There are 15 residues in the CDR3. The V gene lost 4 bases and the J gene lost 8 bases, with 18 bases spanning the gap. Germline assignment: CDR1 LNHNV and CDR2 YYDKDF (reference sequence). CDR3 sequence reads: CATSNRAAQVDEQFF. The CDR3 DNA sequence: TGTGCCACCAGCAATAGGGCTGCCCAGGTGGATGAGCAGTTCTTC.

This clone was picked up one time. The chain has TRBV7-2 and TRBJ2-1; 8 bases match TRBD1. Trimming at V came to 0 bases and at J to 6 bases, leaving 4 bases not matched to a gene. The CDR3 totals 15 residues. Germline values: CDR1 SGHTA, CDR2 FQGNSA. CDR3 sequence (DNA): TGTGCCAGCAGCTTAGCGCGGGACAGGATCAATGAGCAGTTCTTC. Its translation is CASSLARDRINEQFF.

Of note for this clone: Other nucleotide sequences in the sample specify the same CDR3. The CDR3, as DNA: TGTGCCAGCAGCTCGGGAACCTATGGCTACACCTTC. Amino acids: CASSSGTYGYTF. This chain joins TRBV9 and TRBJ1-2; D is undetermined. This CDR3 contains 12 residues. Germline assignment: CDR1 SGDLS and CDR2 YYNGEE. Trimming stripped 4 bases from V and 4 bases from J, with 8 bases between.

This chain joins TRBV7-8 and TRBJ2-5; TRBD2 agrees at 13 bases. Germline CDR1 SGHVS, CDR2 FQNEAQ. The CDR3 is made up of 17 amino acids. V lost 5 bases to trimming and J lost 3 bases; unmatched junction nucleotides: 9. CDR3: CASSAGLAGYPKETQYF. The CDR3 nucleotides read TGTGCCAGCAGCGCGGGACTAGCGGGGTACCCGAAAGAGACCCAGTACTTC.

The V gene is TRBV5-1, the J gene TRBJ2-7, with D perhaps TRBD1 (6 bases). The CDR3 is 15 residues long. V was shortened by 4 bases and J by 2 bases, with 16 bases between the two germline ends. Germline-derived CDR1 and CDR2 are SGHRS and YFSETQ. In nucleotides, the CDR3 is TGCGCCAGCAGCGGCCGGGACACCTTTCCCTACGAGCAGTACTTC. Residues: CASSGRDTFPYEQYF.